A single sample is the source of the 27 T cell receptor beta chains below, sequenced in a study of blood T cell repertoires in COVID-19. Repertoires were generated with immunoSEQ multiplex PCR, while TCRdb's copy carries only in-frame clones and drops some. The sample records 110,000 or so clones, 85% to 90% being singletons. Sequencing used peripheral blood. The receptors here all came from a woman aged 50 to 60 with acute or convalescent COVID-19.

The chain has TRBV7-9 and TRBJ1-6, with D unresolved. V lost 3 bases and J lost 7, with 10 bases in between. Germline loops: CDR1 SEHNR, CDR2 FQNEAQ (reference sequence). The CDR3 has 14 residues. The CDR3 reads CASSLSSANSPLHF. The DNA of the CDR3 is TGTGCCAGCAGCTTGTCGTCAGCGAATTCACCCCTCCACTTT.

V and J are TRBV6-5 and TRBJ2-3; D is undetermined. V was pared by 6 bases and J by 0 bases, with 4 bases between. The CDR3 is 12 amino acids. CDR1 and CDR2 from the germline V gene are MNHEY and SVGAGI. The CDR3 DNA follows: TGTGCCAGCAGCCTCAGCACAGATACGCAGTATTTT. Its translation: CASSLSTDTQYF.

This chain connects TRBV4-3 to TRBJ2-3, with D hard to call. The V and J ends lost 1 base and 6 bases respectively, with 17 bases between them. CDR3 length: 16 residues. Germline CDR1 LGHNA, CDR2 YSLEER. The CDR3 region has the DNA TGCGCCAGCAGCCAAGGGTACAGTACAATATGGGATACGCAGTATTTT. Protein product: CASSQGYSTIWDTQYF.

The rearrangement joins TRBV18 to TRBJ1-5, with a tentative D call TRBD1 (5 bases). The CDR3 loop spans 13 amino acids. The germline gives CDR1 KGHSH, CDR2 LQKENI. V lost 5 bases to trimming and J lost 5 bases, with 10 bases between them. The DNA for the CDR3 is TGTGCCAGCTCAATTGACAGAGATCAGCCCCAGCATTTT. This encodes CASSIDRDQPQHF.

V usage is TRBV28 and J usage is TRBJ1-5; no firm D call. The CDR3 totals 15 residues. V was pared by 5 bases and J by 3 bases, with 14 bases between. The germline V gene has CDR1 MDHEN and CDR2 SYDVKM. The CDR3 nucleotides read TGTGCCAGCAGTCCGAGGTCGGGGTACAATCAGCCCCAGCATTTT. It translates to CASSPRSGYNQPQHF.

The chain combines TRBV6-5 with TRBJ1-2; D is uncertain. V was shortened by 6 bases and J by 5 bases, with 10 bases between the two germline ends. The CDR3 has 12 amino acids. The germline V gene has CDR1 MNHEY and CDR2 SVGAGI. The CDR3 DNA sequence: TGTGCCAGCAGGAAAACAACGTATGGCTACACCTTC. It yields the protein CASRKTTYGYTF.

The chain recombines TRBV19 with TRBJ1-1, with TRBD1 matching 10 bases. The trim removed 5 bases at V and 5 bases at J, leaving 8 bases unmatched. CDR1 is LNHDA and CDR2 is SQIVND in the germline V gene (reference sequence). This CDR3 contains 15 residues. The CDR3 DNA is TGTGCCAGTAGTCCTTCGACAGGGGGCTATACTGAAGCTTTCTTT. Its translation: CASSPSTGGYTEAFF.

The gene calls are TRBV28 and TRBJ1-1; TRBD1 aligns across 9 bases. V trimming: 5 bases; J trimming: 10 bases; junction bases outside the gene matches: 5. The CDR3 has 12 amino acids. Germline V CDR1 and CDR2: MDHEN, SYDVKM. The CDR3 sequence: CASSLTGGLAFF. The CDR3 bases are TGTGCCAGCAGTCTAACAGGGGGCCTAGCTTTCTTT.

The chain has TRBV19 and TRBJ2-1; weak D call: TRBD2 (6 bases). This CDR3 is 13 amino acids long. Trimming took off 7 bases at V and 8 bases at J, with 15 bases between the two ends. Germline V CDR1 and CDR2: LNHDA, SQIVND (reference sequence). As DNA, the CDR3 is TGTGCCAGTAAGGGCGGGGCGTTGGATGAGCAGTTCTTC. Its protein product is CASKGGALDEQFF.

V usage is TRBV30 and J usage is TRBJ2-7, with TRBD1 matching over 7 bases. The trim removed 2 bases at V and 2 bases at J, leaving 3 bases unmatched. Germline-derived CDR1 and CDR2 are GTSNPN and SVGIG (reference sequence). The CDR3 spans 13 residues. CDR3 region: CAWSIGQAYEQYF. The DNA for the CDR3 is TGTGCCTGGAGTATCGGACAGGCCTACGAGCAGTACTTC.

The CDR3 DNA reads TGTGCCAGCAGCGACCCGACAGGGTCTAACTATGGCTACACCTTC. Its protein is CASSDPTGSNYGYTF. The chain uses TRBV2 and TRBJ1-2; TRBD1 matches 7 bases. V was clipped by 6 bases and J by 0 bases; unmatched bases: 7. The germline V gene encodes CDR1 SNHLY and CDR2 FYNNEI. The CDR3 contains 15 residues.

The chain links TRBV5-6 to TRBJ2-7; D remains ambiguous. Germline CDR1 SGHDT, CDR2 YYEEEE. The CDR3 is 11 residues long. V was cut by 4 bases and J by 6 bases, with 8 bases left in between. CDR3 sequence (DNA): TGTGCCAGCAGCGCGACGGGCGAGCAGTACTTC. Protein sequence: CASSATGEQYF.

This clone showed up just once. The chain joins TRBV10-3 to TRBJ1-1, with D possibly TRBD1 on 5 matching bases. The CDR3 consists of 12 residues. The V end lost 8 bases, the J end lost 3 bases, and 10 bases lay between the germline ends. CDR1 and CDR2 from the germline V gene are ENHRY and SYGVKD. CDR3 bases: TGTGCCATCCAGGGACTAGACACTGAAGCTTTCTTT. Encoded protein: CAIQGLDTEAFF.

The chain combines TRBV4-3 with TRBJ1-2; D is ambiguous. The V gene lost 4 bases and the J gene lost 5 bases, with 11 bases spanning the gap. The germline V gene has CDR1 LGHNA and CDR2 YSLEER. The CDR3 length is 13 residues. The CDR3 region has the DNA TGCGCCAGCAGCCGAGATACGGGATATGGCTACACCTTC. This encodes CASSRDTGYGYTF.

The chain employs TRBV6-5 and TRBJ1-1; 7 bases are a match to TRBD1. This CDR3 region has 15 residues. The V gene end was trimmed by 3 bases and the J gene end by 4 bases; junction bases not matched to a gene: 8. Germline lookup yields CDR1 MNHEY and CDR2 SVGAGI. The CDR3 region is CASSYHTGEFTEAFF. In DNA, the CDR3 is TGTGCCAGCAGTTATCATACAGGGGAATTCACTGAAGCTTTCTTT.

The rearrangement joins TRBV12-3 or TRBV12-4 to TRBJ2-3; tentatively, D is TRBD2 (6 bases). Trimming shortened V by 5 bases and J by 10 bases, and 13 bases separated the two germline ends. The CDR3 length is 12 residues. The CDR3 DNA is TGTGCCAGCAGTCGTATGGGGGGAGCGCAGTATTTT. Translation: CASSRMGGAQYF.

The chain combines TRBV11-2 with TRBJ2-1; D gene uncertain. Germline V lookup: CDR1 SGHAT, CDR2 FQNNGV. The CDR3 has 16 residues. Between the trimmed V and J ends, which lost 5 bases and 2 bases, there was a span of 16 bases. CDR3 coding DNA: TGTGCCAGCAGCCCAATCGCGACTGCTCCCTACAATGAGCAGTTCTTC. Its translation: CASSPIATAPYNEQFF.

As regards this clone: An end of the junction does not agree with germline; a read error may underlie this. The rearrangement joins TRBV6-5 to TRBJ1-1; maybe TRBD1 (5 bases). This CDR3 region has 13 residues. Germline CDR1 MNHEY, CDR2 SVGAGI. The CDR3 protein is CASSDSTVFGAFF. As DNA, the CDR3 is TGTGCCAGCAGTGACTCGACAGTGTTTGGGGCTTTCTTT.

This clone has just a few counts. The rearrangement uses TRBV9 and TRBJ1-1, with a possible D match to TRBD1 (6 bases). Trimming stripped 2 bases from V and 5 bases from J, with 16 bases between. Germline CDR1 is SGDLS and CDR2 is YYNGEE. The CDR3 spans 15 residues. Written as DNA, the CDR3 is TGTGCCAGCAGCGTCAGGTCGGGGACACCAACTGAAGCTTTCTTT. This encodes CASSVRSGTPTEAFF.

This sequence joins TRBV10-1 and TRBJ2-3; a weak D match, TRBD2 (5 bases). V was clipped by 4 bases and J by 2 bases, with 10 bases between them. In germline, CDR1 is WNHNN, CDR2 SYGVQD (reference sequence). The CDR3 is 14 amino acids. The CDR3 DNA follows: TGCGCCAGCAGTGTGACGGGAATCACAGATACGCAGTATTTT. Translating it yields CASSVTGITDTQYF.

For the CDR3, the DNA is TGTGCCAGCAGTACCCCGGGACATCACACCGGGGAGCTGTTTTTT. This codes for CASSTPGHHTGELFF. The rearrangement uses TRBV28 and TRBJ2-2; tentative D call: TRBD1 (6 bases). Germline loops: CDR1 MDHEN, CDR2 SYDVKM. This CDR3 has 15 amino acids. With 5 bases removed from V and 3 bases from J, the gap between germline ends came to 13 bases. The variable domain in full, with the rest retrieved from reference TRBV28 and TRBJ2-2, is DVKVTQSSRYLVKRTGEKVFLECVQDMDHENMFWYRQDPGLGLRLIYFSYDVKMKEKGDIPEGYSVSREKKERFSLILESASTNQTSMYLCASSTPGHHTGELFFGEGSRLTVL.

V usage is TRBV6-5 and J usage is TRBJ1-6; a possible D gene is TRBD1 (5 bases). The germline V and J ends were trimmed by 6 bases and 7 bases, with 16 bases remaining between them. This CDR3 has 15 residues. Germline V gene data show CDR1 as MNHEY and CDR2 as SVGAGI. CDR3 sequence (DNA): TGTGCCAGCAGGAACCGACAGACTCACAATTCACCCCTCCACTTT. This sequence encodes CASRNRQTHNSPLHF.

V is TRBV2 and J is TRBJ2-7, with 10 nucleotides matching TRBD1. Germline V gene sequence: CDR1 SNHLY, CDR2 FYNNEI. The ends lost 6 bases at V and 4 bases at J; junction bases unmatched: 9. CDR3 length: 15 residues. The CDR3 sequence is CASRRSGQGLYEQYF. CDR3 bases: TGTGCCAGCAGGAGATCGGGACAGGGGTTATACGAGCAGTACTTC.

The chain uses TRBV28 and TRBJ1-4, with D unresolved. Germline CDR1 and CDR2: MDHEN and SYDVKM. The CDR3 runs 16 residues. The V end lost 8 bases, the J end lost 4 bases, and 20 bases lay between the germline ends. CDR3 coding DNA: TGTGCCAGCCGGACTGTGGGTCCCCATGGTAATGAAAAACTGTTTTTT. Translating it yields CASRTVGPHGNEKLFF.

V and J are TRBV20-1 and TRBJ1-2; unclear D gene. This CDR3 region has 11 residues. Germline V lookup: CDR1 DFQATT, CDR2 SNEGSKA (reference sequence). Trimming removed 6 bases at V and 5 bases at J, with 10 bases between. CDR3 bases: TGCAGTGCCCAGGCCGGATATGGCTACACCTTC. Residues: CSAQAGYGYTF.

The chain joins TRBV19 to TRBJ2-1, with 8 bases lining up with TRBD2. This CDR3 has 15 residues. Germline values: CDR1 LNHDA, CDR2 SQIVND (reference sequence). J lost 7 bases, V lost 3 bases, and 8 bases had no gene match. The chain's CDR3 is CASSMVGTSMNEQFF. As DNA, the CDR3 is TGTGCCAGTAGTATGGTCGGGACTAGTATGAATGAGCAGTTCTTC.

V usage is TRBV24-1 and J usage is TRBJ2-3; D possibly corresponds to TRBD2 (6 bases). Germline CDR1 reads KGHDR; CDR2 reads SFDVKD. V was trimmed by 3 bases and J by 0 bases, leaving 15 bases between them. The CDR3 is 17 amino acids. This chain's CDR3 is CATSDIWTNTSTDTQYF. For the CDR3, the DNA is TGTGCCACCAGTGATATTTGGACTAACACTAGCACAGATACGCAGTATTTT.